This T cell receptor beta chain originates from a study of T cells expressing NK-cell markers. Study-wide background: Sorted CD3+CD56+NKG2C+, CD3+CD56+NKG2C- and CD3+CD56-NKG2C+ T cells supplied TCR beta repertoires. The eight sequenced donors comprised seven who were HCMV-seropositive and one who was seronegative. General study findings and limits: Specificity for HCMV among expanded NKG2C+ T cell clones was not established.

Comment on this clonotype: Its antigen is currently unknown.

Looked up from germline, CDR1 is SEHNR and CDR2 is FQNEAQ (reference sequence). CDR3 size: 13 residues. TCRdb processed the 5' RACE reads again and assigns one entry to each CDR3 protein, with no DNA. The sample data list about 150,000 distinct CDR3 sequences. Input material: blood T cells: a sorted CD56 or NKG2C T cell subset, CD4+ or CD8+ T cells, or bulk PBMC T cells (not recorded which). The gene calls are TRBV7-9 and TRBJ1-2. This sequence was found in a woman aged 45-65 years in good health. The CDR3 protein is CASSTAGLRGYTF. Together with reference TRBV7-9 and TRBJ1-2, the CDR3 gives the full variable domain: DTGVSQNPRHKITKRGQNVTFRCDPISEHNRLYWYRQTLGQGPEFLTYFQNEAQLEKSRLLSDRFSAERPKGSFSTLEIQRTEQGDSAMYLCASSTAGLRGYTFGSGTRLTVV.